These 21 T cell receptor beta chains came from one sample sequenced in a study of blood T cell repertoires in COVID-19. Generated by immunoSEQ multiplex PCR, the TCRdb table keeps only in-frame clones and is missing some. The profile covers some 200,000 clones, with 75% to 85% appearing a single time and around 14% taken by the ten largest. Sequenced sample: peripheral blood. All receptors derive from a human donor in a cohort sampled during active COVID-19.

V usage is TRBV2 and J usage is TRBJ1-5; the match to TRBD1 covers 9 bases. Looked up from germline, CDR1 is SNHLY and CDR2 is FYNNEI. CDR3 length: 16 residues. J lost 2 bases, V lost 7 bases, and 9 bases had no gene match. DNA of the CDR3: TGTGCCAGCACCCTAACACGGACAGGGGGCAATCAGCCCCAGCATTTT. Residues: CASTLTRTGGNQPQHF. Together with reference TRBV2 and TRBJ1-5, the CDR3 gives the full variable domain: EPEVTQTPSHQVTQMGQEVILRCVPISNHLYFYWYRQILGQKVEFLVSFYNNEISEKSEIFDDQFSVERPDGSNFTLKIRSTKLEDSAMYFCASTLTRTGGNQPQHFGDGTRLSIL.

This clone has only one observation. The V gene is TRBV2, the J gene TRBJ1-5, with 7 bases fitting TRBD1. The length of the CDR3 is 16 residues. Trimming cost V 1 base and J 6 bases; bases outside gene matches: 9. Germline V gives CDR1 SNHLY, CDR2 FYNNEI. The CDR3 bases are TGTGCCAGCAGTGAAGAGGGTAGTAGGGGGCGTCAGCCCCAGCATTTT. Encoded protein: CASSEEGSRGRQPQHF.

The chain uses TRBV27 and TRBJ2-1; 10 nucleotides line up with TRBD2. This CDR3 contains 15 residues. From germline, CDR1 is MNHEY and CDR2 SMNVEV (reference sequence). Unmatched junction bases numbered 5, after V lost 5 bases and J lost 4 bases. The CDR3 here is CASSPWTSGYNEQFF. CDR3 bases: TGTGCCAGCAGTCCCTGGACTAGCGGTTACAATGAGCAGTTCTTC.

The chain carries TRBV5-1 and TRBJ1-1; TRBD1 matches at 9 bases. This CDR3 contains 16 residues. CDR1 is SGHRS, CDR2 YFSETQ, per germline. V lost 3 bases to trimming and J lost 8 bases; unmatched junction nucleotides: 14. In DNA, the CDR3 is TGCGCCAGCAGCTCGCACACTAGACAGGGGGGAGGAGAAGCTTTCTTT. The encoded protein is CASSSHTRQGGGEAFF.

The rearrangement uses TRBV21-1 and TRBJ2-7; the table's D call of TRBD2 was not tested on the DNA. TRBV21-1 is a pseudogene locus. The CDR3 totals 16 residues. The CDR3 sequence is CASSKGLAGTAYEQYF. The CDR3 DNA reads TGTGCCAGCAGCAAAGGACTAGCGGGGACGGCCTACGAGCAGTACTTC.

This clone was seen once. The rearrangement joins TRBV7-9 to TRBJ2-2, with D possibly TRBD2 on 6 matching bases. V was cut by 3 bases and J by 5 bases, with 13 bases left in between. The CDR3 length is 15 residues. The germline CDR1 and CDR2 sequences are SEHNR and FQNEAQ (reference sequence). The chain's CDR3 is CASSFGTSPTGELFF. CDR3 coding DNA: TGTGCCAGCAGCTTCGGGACTTCTCCGACCGGGGAGCTGTTTTTT.

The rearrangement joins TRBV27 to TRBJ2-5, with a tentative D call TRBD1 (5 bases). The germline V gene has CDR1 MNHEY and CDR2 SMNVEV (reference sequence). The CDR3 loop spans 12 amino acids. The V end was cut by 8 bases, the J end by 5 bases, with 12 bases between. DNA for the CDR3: TGTGCCAGCGGTGCGACAGTCGAGACCCAGTACTTC. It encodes CASGATVETQYF.

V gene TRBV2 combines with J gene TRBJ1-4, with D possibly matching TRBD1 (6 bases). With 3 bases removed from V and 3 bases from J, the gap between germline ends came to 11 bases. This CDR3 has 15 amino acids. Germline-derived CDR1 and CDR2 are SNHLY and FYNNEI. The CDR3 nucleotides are TGTGCCAGCAGTGAGGAAGGACAGCCTAATGAAAAACTGTTTTTT. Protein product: CASSEEGQPNEKLFF.

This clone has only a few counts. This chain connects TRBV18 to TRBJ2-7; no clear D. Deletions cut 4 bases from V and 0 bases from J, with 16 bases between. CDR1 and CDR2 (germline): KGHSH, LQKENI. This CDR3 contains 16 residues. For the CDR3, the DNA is TGTGCCAGCTCACTTTCGCAGTCGGGTGGCTCCTACGAGCAGTACTTC. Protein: CASSLSQSGGSYEQYF.

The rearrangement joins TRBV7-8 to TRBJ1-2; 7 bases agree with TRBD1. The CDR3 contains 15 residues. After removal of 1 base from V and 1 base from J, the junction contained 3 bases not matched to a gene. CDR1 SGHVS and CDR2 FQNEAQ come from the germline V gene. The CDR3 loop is CASSLGPGGNYGYTF. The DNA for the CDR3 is TGTGCCAGCAGCTTAGGTCCAGGGGGTAACTATGGCTACACCTTC.

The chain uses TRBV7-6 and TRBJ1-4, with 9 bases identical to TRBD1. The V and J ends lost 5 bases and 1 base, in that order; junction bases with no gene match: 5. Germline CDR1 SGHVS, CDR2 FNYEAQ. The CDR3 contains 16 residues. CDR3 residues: CASSPVGQGTNEKLFF. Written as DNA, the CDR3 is TGTGCCAGCAGCCCCGTGGGACAGGGAACTAATGAAAAACTGTTTTTT.

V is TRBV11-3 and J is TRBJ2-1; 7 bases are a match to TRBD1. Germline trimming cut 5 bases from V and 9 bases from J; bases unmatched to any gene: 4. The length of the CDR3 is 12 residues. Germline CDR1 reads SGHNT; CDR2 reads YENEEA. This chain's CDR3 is CASSPTGSEQFF. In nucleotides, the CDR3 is TGTGCCAGCAGCCCGACAGGGTCTGAGCAGTTCTTC.

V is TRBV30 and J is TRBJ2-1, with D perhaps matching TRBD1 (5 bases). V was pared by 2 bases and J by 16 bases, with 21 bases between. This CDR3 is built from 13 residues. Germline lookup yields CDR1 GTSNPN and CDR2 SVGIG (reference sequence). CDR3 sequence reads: CAWSPQTVEPDFF. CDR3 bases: TGTGCCTGGAGTCCCCAGACAGTTGAGCCGGACTTCTTC.

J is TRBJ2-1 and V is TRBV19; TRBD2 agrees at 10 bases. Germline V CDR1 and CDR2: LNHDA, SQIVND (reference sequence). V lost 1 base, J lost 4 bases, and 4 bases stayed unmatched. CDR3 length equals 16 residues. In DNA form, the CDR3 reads TGTGCCAGTAGTATAGGTCTAGCGGGAGCATACAATGAGCAGTTCTTC. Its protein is CASSIGLAGAYNEQFF.

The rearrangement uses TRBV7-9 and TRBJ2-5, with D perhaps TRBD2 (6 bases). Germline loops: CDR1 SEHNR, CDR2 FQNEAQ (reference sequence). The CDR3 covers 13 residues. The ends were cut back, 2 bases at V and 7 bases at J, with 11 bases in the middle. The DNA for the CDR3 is TGTGCCAGCAGCTTATTCGGGAGTGGGACCCAGTACTTC. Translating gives CASSLFGSGTQYF.

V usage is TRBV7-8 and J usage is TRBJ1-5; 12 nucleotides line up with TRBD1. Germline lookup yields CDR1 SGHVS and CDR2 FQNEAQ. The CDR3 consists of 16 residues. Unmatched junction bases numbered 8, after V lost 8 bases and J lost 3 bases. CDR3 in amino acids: CASSPGTGGVNQPQHF. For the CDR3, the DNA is TGTGCCAGCTCACCCGGGACAGGGGGCGTCAATCAGCCCCAGCATTTT. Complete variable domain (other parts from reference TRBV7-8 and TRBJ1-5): GAGVSQSPRYKVAKRGQDVALRCDPISGHVSLFWYQQALGQGPEFLTYFQNEAQLDKSGLPSDRFFAERPEGSVSTLKIQRTQQEDSAVYLCASSPGTGGVNQPQHFGDGTRLSIL.

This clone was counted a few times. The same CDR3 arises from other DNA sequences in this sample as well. The CDR3 DNA is TGCGCCAGTGGACAGGGTGGAGAGACCCAGTACTTC. Its protein is CASGQGGETQYF. The chain is built from TRBV10-2 and TRBJ2-5; TRBD1 matches 8 bases. Trimming cost V 9 bases and J 4 bases; bases outside gene matches: 4. The V gene's germline CDR1 is WSHSY and CDR2 SAAADI. The CDR3 spans 12 residues.

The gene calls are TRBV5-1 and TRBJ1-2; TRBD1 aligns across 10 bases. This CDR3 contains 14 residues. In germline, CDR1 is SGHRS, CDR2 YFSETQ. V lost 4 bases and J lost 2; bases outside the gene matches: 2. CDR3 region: CASSTGQGNYGYTF. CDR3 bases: TGCGCCAGCAGCACGGGACAGGGGAACTATGGCTACACCTTC.

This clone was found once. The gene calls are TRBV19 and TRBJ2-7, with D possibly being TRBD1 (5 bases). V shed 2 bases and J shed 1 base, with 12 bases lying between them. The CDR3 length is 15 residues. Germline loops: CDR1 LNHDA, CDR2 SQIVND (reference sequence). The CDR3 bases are TGTGCCAGTAGTATAACAGGCCATTCTTCCTACGAGCAGTACTTC. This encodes CASSITGHSSYEQYF. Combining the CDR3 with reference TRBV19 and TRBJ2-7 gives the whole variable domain DGGITQSPKYLFRKEGQNVTLSCEQNLNHDAMYWYRQDPGQGLRLIYYSQIVNDFQKGDIAEGYSVSREKKESFPLTVTSAQKNPTAFYLCASSITGHSSYEQYFGPGTRLTVT.

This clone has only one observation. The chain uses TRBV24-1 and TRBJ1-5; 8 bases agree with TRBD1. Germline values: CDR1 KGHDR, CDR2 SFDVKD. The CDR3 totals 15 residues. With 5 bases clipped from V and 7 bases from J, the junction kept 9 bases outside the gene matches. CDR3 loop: CATSGPGQVGQPQHF. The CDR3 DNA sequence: TGTGCCACCAGTGGACCGGGACAGGTTGGACAGCCCCAGCATTTT.

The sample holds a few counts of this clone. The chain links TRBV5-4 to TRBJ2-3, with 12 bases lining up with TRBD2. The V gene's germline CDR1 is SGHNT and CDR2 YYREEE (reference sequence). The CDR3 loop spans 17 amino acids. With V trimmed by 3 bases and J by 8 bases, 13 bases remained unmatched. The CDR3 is CASSSGLAGPIASTQYF. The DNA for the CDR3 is TGTGCCAGCAGCTCGGGACTAGCGGGCCCGATAGCTAGTACGCAGTATTTT.